This T cell receptor beta chain came from a study of vaccination effects on CD4 cells after COVID-19. Across the study: Following the second dose by a median of 72 days, the post-vaccine samples were obtained.

Sequencing in the ViraFEST assay came after antigen-specific CD4+ T cells had been expanded with viral peptide pools, which were used to stimulate PBMC. The culture ran for about 11 days, and then CD4+ T cells were isolated. The cohort was immunized with two doses of either the BNT162b2 or mRNA-1273 vaccine. Prior SARS-CoV-2 infection was absent in the vaccine recipients, as shown by negative nucleocapsid antibodies. For each well, some 2 million PBMC were cultured with 10 IU/ml IL-2 and roughly 9.8 ug/ml peptides. A half-medium replacement with IL-2 medium was carried out on days 3 and 7. CDR1 is SGHTA and CDR2 is FQGTGA in the germline V gene. Between the trimmed V and J ends, which lost 5 bases and 5 bases, there was a span of 18 bases. This CDR3 is 16 amino acids long. Sequencing was performed with immunoSEQ multiplex PCR; in TCRdb, only in-frame clones are kept and a portion is missing. This sample has approximately 70,000 clones; around 80% occur once, and the top ten carry approximately 1.2%.

In regard to this clone: Antigen specificity is unknown.

This clonotype originated in a human donor who received a COVID-19 vaccine. The chain has TRBV7-3 and TRBJ2-2, with D possibly being TRBD2 (7 bases). Here the sequenced sample was CD4+ T cells from PBMCs cultured with HCoV-229E spike peptides, taken after COVID-19 vaccination. CDR3 nucleotides: TGTGCCAGCAGCCGCGATGGGGGGGCGGGGACCGGGGAGCTGTTTTTT. This translates into CASSRDGGAGTGELFF. Drawing the rest from reference TRBV7-3 and TRBJ2-2, the complete variable domain is GAGVSQTPSNKVTEKGKYVELRCDPISGHTALYWYRQSLGQGPEFLIYFQGTGAADDSGLPNDRFFAVRPEGSVSTLKIQRTERGDSAVYLCASSRDGGAGTGELFFGEGSRLTVL.